This T cell receptor (beta chain) was captured in a study of graft-versus-host responses after intestinal transplantation. On the study more broadly: The study gave all recipients anti-thymocyte globulin induction, then tacrolimus and steroids for three to four years.

Study results and limitations: GvH clones detected in recipient marrow included some appearing first in ileum or blood.

Measured with immunoSEQ multiplex PCR; TCRdb has only the in-frame clones, and not every one. The sample has 75,000 to 100,000 clones, roughly 86% seen once. As for this clone: Antigen: not known.

The length of the CDR3 is 14 residues. The germline V gene has CDR1 MNHNS and CDR2 SASEGT. Trimming left V 6 bases short and J 3 bases short, with 15 bases between. This TCR was sampled from a human patient who received an intestinal transplant, so some T cells may come from the graft donor. V usage is TRBV6-1 and J usage is TRBJ2-7; D may be TRBD2 (5 bases). The sample here was PBMCs, taken 255 days after intestinal transplant. Here the CDR3 reads CASRRAHGDYEQYF. DNA of the CDR3: TGTGCCAGCAGGCGGGCCCACGGAGACTACGAGCAGTACTTC.